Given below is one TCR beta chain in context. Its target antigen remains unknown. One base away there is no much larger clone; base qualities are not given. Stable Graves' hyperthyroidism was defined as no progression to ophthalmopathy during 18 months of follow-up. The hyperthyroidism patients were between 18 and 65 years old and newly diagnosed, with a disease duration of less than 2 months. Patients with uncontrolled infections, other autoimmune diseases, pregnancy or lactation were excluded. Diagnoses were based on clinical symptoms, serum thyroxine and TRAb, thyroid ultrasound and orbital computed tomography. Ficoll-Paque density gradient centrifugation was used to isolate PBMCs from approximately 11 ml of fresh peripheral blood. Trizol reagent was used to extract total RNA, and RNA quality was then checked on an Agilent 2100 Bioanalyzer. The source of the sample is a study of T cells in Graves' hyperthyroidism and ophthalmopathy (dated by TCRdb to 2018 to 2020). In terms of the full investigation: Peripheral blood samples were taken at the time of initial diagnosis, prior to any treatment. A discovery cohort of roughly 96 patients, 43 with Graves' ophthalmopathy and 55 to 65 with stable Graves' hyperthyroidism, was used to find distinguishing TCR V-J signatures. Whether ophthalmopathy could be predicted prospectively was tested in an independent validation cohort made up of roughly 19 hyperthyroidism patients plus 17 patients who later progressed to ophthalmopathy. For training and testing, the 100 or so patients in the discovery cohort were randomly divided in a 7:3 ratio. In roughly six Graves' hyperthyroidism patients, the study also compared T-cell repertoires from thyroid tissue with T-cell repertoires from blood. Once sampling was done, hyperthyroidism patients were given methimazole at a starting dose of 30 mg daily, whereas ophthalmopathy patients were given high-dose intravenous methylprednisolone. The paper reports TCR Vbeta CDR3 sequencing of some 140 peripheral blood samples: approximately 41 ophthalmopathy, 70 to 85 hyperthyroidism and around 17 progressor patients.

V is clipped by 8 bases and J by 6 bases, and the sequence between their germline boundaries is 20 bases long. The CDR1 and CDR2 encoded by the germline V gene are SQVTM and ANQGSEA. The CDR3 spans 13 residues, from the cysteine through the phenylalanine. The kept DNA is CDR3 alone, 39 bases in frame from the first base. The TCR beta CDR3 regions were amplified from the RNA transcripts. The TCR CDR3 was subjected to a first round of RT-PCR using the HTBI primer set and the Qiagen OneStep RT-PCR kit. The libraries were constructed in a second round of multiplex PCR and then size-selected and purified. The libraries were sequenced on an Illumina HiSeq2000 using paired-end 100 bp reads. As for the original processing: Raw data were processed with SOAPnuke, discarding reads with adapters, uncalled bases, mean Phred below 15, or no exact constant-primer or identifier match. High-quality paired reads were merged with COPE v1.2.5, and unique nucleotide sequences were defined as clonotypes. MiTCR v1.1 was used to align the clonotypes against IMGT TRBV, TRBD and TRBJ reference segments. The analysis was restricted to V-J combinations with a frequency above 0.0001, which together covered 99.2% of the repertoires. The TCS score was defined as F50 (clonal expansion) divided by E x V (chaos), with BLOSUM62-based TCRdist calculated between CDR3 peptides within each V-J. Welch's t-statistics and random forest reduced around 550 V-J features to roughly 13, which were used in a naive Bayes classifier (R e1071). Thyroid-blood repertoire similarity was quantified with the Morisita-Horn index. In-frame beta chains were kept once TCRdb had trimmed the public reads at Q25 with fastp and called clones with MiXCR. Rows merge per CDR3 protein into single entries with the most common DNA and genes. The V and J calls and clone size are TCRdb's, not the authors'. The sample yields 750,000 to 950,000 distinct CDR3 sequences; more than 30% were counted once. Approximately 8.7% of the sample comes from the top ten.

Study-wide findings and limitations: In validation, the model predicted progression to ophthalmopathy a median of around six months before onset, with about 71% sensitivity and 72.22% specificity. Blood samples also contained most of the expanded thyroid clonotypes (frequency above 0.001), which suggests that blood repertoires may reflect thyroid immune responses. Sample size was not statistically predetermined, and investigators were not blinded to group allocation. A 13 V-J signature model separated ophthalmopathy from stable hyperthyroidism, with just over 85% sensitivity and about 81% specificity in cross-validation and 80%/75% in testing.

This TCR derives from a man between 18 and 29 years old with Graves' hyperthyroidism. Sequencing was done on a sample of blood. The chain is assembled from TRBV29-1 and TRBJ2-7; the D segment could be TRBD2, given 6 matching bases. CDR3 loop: CSLVWDSRSEQYF. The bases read TGCAGCTTAGTGTGGGACTCGCGCTCCGAGCAGTACTTC.